These T cell receptor beta chains were read from a single sample in a study of blood T cell repertoires in COVID-19. The method was immunoSEQ multiplex PCR; TCRdb's version includes in-frame clones alone and lacks a portion of them. Of about 350,000 clones in the sample, more than 70% were seen once. Input material: peripheral blood. The source of these receptors is a woman in her 70s with COVID-19, enrolled during active disease. The CDR3 runs from the conserved cysteine through the conserved F or W. Each record gives: V gene, D gene, CDR3 length, clone size, J gene, CDR3 DNA, CDR3 protein. A D gene is named only where the DNA matches it firmly. The listing skips clone size in some rows; elsewhere it reads once, few, many or a size class.

v_call: TRBV18
d_call: NA
cdr3_length: 13
clone_size: NA
j_call: TRBJ1-1
cdr3_nt: TGTGCCAGCTCAACAGACAGGAACACTGAAGCTTTCTTT
cdr3_aa: CASSTDRNTEAFF

v_call: TRBV3-1/TRBV3-2
d_call: TRBD1
cdr3_length: 14
clone_size: NA
j_call: TRBJ1-6
cdr3_nt: TGTGCCAGCAGCGGGGGACAGGATAATTCACCCCTCCACTTT
cdr3_aa: CASSGGQDNSPLHF

v_call: TRBV29-1
d_call: TRBD1
cdr3_length: 15
clone_size: NA
j_call: TRBJ1-2
cdr3_nt: TGCAGCGTTGAAGAGGTAGGACAGGGAGCGGCTGGCTACACCTTC
cdr3_aa: CSVEEVGQGAAGYTF

v_call: TRBV19
d_call: TRBD1
cdr3_length: 13
clone_size: NA
j_call: TRBJ1-2
cdr3_nt: TGTGCCAGTAGTCATCGACAGGGGGGTGGCTACACCTTC
cdr3_aa: CASSHRQGGGYTF

v_call: TRBV30
d_call: NA
cdr3_length: 13
clone_size: NA
j_call: TRBJ1-4
cdr3_nt: TGTGCCTGGTCTAGAGACAGTGTCGAAAAACTGTTTTTT
cdr3_aa: CAWSRDSVEKLFF

v_call: TRBV7-9
d_call: NA
cdr3_length: 13
clone_size: NA
j_call: TRBJ2-3
cdr3_nt: TGTGCAGTCTACAGGGCGAGCACAGATACGCAGTATTTT
cdr3_aa: CAVYRASTDTQYF

v_call: TRBV5-1
d_call: TRBD2
cdr3_length: 16
clone_size: NA
j_call: TRBJ2-2
cdr3_nt: TGCGCCAGCACCCTCCTAGCGGGGGGCGGCACCGGGGAGCTGTTTTTT
cdr3_aa: CASTLLAGGGTGELFF

v_call: TRBV7-8
d_call: NA
cdr3_length: 15
clone_size: NA
j_call: TRBJ2-7
cdr3_nt: TGTGCCAGCAGCTTCTCGGGACAACCATCCTACGAGCAGTACTTC
cdr3_aa: CASSFSGQPSYEQYF

v_call: TRBV2
d_call: NA
cdr3_length: 15
clone_size: NA
j_call: TRBJ1-2
cdr3_nt: TGTGCCAGCAAGTCTTCCCAGGCAGGGAACTATGGCTACACCTTC
cdr3_aa: CASKSSQAGNYGYTF

v_call: TRBV2
d_call: NA
cdr3_length: 12
clone_size: NA
j_call: TRBJ1-1
cdr3_nt: TGTGCCAGCAGACGGGCGGGGACTGAAGCTTTCTTT
cdr3_aa: CASRRAGTEAFF

v_call: TRBV24-1
d_call: NA
cdr3_length: 15
clone_size: NA
j_call: TRBJ1-2
cdr3_nt: TGTGCCACCAGTGATCCTAAAGGGGGTGACTATGGCTACACCTTC
cdr3_aa: CATSDPKGGDYGYTF

v_call: TRBV18
d_call: NA
cdr3_length: 17
clone_size: NA
j_call: TRBJ2-5
cdr3_nt: TGTGCCAGCTCACCAAGCGCCCCTTCCACGAGAGGAGAGACCCAGTACTTC
cdr3_aa: CASSPSAPSTRGETQYF

v_call: TRBV10-3
d_call: NA
cdr3_length: 16
clone_size: NA
j_call: TRBJ1-5
cdr3_nt: TGTGCCATCAGTGAGTCGGAGGAAGGGTTAAGCCAGCCCCAGCATTTT
cdr3_aa: CAISESEEGLSQPQHF

v_call: TRBV7-9
d_call: TRBD1
cdr3_length: 15
clone_size: NA
j_call: TRBJ1-4
cdr3_nt: TGTGCCAGCAGCCCGGGGACAGCAACTAATGAAAAACTGTTTTTT
cdr3_aa: CASSPGTATNEKLFF

v_call: TRBV2
d_call: TRBD1
cdr3_length: 15
clone_size: NA
j_call: TRBJ2-7
cdr3_nt: TGTGCCAGCAGTGACCTACGGACAGGGGGCTACGAGCAGTACTTC
cdr3_aa: CASSDLRTGGYEQYF

v_call: TRBV7-2
d_call: TRBD2
cdr3_length: 17
clone_size: NA
j_call: TRBJ2-3
cdr3_nt: TGTGCCAGCAGCCTCGCCCCGTCGGGCGGGGGGACAGATACGCAGTATTTT
cdr3_aa: CASSLAPSGGGTDTQYF

v_call: TRBV5-1
d_call: TRBD1
cdr3_length: 13
clone_size: few
j_call: TRBJ1-1
cdr3_nt: TGCGCCAGGAAGACAGGGGGCTCGACTGAAGCTTTCTTT
cdr3_aa: CARKTGGSTEAFF

v_call: TRBV3-1/TRBV3-2
d_call: NA
cdr3_length: 15
clone_size: NA
j_call: TRBJ2-5
cdr3_nt: TGTGCCAGCAGCCAAGATCTACAGATAGGAGAGACCCAGTACTTC
cdr3_aa: CASSQDLQIGETQYF

v_call: TRBV30
d_call: NA
cdr3_length: 14
clone_size: NA
j_call: TRBJ2-1
cdr3_nt: TGTGCCTGGAGTGTGAGCGGGTCAGACAATGAGCAGTTCTTC
cdr3_aa: CAWSVSGSDNEQFF

v_call: TRBV27
d_call: TRBD1
cdr3_length: 15
clone_size: NA
j_call: TRBJ1-2
cdr3_nt: TGTGCCAGCAGTCGAACATCGACAGGGGGCTATGGCTACACCTTC
cdr3_aa: CASSRTSTGGYGYTF

v_call: TRBV28
d_call: TRBD1
cdr3_length: 14
clone_size: NA
j_call: TRBJ2-3
cdr3_nt: TGTGCCAGCAGTCCACGGACAGGGTCAGATACGCAGTATTTT
cdr3_aa: CASSPRTGSDTQYF

v_call: TRBV29-1
d_call: NA
cdr3_length: 14
clone_size: NA
j_call: TRBJ1-2
cdr3_nt: TGCAGCGTTGCCGGCGGGGAAGAGGAGTATGGCTACACCTTC
cdr3_aa: CSVAGGEEEYGYTF

v_call: TRBV24-1
d_call: NA
cdr3_length: 14
clone_size: NA
j_call: TRBJ1-2
cdr3_nt: TGTGCCACTCCGGGGGGGGCATCGGTTTATGGCTACACCTTC
cdr3_aa: CATPGGASVYGYTF

v_call: TRBV7-2
d_call: NA
cdr3_length: 14
clone_size: NA
j_call: TRBJ1-1
cdr3_nt: TGTGCCAGCAGCATCCACGGGGGAGACACTGAAGCTTTCTTT
cdr3_aa: CASSIHGGDTEAFF

v_call: TRBV21-1
d_call: NA
cdr3_length: 11
clone_size: NA
j_call: TRBJ2-7
cdr3_nt: TGTGCCAGCAACTGGGCGGGCGAGCAGTACTTC
cdr3_aa: CASNWAGEQYF

v_call: TRBV6-2/TRBV6-3
d_call: TRBD2
cdr3_length: 17
clone_size: NA
j_call: TRBJ2-1
cdr3_nt: TGTGCCAGCAGTTACTCGATCAGCGGGGGGCCTTACAATGAGCAGTTCTTC
cdr3_aa: CASSYSISGGPYNEQFF

v_call: TRBV24-1
d_call: TRBD2
cdr3_length: 17
clone_size: NA
j_call: TRBJ2-5
cdr3_nt: TGTGCCACCAGTGATTCTCAAATAGCGGGGCCCCAAGAGACCCAGTACTTC
cdr3_aa: CATSDSQIAGPQETQYF

v_call: TRBV11-2
d_call: NA
cdr3_length: 14
clone_size: NA
j_call: TRBJ1-4
cdr3_nt: TGTGCCAGCAGCAAGGACAGCCTAAGGGTAGAACTGTTTTTT
cdr3_aa: CASSKDSLRVELFF

v_call: TRBV19
d_call: TRBD1
cdr3_length: 13
clone_size: NA
j_call: TRBJ1-2
cdr3_nt: TGTGCCACCTCCCGACAGGGTGCCTATGGCTACACCTTC
cdr3_aa: CATSRQGAYGYTF

v_call: TRBV28
d_call: NA
cdr3_length: 15
clone_size: NA
j_call: TRBJ1-3
cdr3_nt: TGTGCCAGCAGAAGCCCGGGATCCTCTGGAAACACCATATATTTT
cdr3_aa: CASRSPGSSGNTIYF

v_call: TRBV4-3
d_call: TRBD1
cdr3_length: 16
clone_size: NA
j_call: TRBJ1-2
cdr3_nt: TGCGCCAGCAGCCAAAGTCGGGACAGGGGAATCTATGGCTACACCTTC
cdr3_aa: CASSQSRDRGIYGYTF

v_call: TRBV28
d_call: TRBD1
cdr3_length: 15
clone_size: NA
j_call: TRBJ1-2
cdr3_nt: TGTGCCAGCTCTCCCGGACAGGGGGCCAACTATGGCTACACCTTC
cdr3_aa: CASSPGQGANYGYTF

v_call: TRBV5-1
d_call: TRBD1
cdr3_length: 15
clone_size: NA
j_call: TRBJ2-7
cdr3_nt: TGCGCCAGCAGCATCCCCGGGACAGATCTCTACGAGCAGTACTTC
cdr3_aa: CASSIPGTDLYEQYF